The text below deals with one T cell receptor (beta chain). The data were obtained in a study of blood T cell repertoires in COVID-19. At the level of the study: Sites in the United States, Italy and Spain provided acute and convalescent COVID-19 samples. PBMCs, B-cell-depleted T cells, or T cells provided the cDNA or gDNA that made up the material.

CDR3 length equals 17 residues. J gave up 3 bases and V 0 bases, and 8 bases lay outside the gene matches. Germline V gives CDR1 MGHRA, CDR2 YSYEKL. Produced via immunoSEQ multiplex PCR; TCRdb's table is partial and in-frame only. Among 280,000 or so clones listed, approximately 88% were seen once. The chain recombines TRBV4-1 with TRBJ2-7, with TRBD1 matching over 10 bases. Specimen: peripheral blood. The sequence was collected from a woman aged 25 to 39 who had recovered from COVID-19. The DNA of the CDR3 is TGCGCCAGCAGCCAAGAAAAGTTCGGGACAGGGGTCTACGAGCAGTACTTC. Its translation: CASSQEKFGTGVYEQYF.